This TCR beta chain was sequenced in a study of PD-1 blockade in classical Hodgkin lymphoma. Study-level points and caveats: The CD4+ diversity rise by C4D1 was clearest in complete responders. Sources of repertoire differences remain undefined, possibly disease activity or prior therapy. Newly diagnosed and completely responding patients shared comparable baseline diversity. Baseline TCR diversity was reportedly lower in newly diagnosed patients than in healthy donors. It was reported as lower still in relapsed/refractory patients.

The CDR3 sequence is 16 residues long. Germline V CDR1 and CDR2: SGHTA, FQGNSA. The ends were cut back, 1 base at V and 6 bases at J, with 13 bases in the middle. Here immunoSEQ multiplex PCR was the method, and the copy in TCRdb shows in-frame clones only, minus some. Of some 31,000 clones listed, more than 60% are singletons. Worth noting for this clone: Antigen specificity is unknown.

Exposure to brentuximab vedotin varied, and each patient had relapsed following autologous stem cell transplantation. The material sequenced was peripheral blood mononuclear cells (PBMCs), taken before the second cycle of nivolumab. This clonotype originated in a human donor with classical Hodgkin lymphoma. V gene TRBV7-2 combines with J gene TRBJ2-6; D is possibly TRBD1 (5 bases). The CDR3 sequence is CASSLGGSPSANVLTF. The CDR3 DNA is TGTGCCAGCAGCTTAGGGGGCAGCCCATCGGCCAACGTCCTGACTTTC.